The 21 T cell receptor beta chains reported below all come from one sample, sequenced in a study of TIL therapy for anti-PD-1-resistant metastatic lung cancer. This was the immunoSEQ v3 assay. Method: immunoSEQ multiplex PCR; TCRdb's copy keeps in-frame clones and lacks some. The table includes tens of thousands of clones, less than 80% detected once. Time point reported: pre-treatment sample, taken before nivolumab and TIL therapy. The sequencing used blood, collected at baseline. These receptors originate from a woman between 30 and 80 years old with non-small cell lung cancer.

The V gene is TRBV5-4, the J gene TRBJ2-1; D tentatively reads TRBD1 or TRBD2 (6 bases each). Germline V gene data show CDR1 as SGHNT and CDR2 as YYREEE (reference sequence). V was trimmed by 6 bases and J by 9 bases, leaving 16 bases between them. The length of the CDR3 is 13 residues. The CDR3 loop reads CASTPRGRGEQFF. The CDR3 nucleotides read TGTGCCAGCACCCCCCGGGGGCGCGGTGAGCAGTTCTTC.

The chain has TRBV10-2 and TRBJ2-1; D gene unclear. Looked up from germline, CDR1 is WSHSY and CDR2 is SAAADI. With 7 bases removed from V and 6 bases from J, the gap between germline ends came to 13 bases. The CDR3 runs 13 residues. The CDR3 DNA reads TGCGCCAGCACTAATTCGCTAGGCAATGAGCAGTTCTTC. Translated: CASTNSLGNEQFF.

The rearrangement links TRBV5-5 to TRBJ1-2; D is undetermined. Germline values: CDR1 SGHKS, CDR2 YYEKEE (reference sequence). There are 13 residues in the CDR3. Trimming removed 4 bases at V and 1 base at J, with 8 bases between. In nucleotides, the CDR3 is TGTGCCAGCAGCCCCACAGATAACTATGGCTACACCTTC. Protein sequence: CASSPTDNYGYTF.

This chain connects TRBV11-2 to TRBJ2-2; 12 bases are a match to TRBD2. V was clipped by 4 bases and J by 5 bases; unmatched bases: 5. This CDR3 region has 16 residues. The germline V gene encodes CDR1 SGHAT and CDR2 FQNNGV. The CDR3 reads CASSSRLAGVTGELFF. As DNA, the CDR3 is TGTGCCAGCAGCTCACGACTAGCGGGGGTTACCGGGGAGCTGTTTTTT.

This clone was seen more than once but under ten times. The chain carries TRBV4-1 and TRBJ1-4; the match to TRBD1 covers 10 bases. Germline loops: CDR1 MGHRA, CDR2 YSYEKL. V shed 1 base and J 7 bases; nucleotides not matched to a gene: 3. This CDR3 comprises 15 residues. The CDR3 protein is CASSQVWDRGEKLFF. Here the CDR3 DNA reads TGCGCCAGCAGCCAAGTGTGGGACAGGGGTGAAAAACTGTTTTTT.

The chain employs TRBV19 and TRBJ1-1, with D possibly TRBD1 on 5 matching bases. Per germline, CDR1 LNHDA and CDR2 SQIVND (reference sequence). V dropped 3 bases and J dropped 4 bases, with 12 bases sitting between them. CDR3 length: 14 residues. CDR3 nucleotide sequence: TGTGCCAGTAGTATTTGGGCAGGGCGCACTGAAGCTTTCTTT. It codes for CASSIWAGRTEAFF. Complete variable domain (other parts from reference TRBV19 and TRBJ1-1): DGGITQSPKYLFRKEGQNVTLSCEQNLNHDAMYWYRQDPGQGLRLIYYSQIVNDFQKGDIAEGYSVSREKKESFPLTVTSAQKNPTAFYLCASSIWAGRTEAFFGQGTRLTVV.

V is TRBV19 and J is TRBJ2-7; D unclear. This CDR3 comprises 15 residues. Germline V lookup: CDR1 LNHDA, CDR2 SQIVND (reference sequence). Trimming removed 3 bases at V and 1 base at J, with 13 bases between. CDR3 sequence: CASSIGGSRSYEQYF. For the CDR3, the DNA is TGTGCCAGTAGTATTGGCGGCAGTAGATCCTACGAGCAGTACTTC.

V gene TRBV21-1 combines with J gene TRBJ2-7; TRBD2 was called by the table and not checked on the DNA. TRBV21-1 is listed as a pseudogene. The CDR3 has 13 amino acids. The CDR3 DNA follows: TGTGCCAGCAGCAAAGACCGGGGGGGCGAGCAGTACTTC. This encodes CASSKDRGGEQYF.

The CDR3 reads CASRGQGHEKLFF. The CDR3 DNA reads as TGTGCCAGTAGGGGACAGGGTCATGAAAAACTGTTTTTT. The V and J genes are TRBV19 and TRBJ1-4; 9 bases are a match to TRBD1. Losses at the gene ends were 6 bases for V and 6 bases for J; bases not matched to a gene: 2. This CDR3 is built from 13 residues. CDR1 is LNHDA and CDR2 is SQIVND in the germline V gene (reference sequence).

V usage is TRBV7-2 and J usage is TRBJ1-2, with 11 bases matching TRBD1. V lost 5 bases to trimming and J lost 6 bases; unmatched junction nucleotides: 2. The CDR3 has 13 amino acids. The germline CDR1 and CDR2 sequences are SGHTA and FQGNSA. Written as DNA, the CDR3 is TGTGCCAGCAGCCCGGGACAGGGGGATGGCTACACCTTC. It codes for CASSPGQGDGYTF.

This clone was recorded once. The chain uses TRBV28 and TRBJ2-5; D call uncertain. The germline CDR1 and CDR2 sequences are MDHEN and SYDVKM. The CDR3 length is 12 residues. The ends were cut back, 3 bases at V and 4 bases at J, with 6 bases in the middle. DNA of the CDR3: TGTGCCAGCAGTTTGATAAGAGAGACCCAGTACTTC. It codes for CASSLIRETQYF.

The V and J genes are TRBV29-1 and TRBJ1-1, with D possibly matching TRBD1 (6 bases). The CDR3 sequence is 12 residues long. CDR1 is SQVTM and CDR2 is ANQGSEA in the germline V gene. The V and J ends lost 7 bases and 5 bases respectively, with 14 bases between them. The CDR3 coding sequence is TGCAGCGCTTCACAGGGCAAGACTGAAGCTTTCTTT. Its protein is CSASQGKTEAFF.

The chain links TRBV5-1 to TRBJ1-2, with 7 bases fitting TRBD1. V gave up 0 bases and J gave up 8 bases; unmatched junction bases: 13. Germline V CDR1 and CDR2: SGHRS, YFSETQ. The CDR3 spans 16 residues. In DNA form, the CDR3 reads TGCGCCAGCAGCTTGGAGACAGGGACGATAAACGCGGGCTACACCTTC. As protein: CASSLETGTINAGYTF.

In this sample, this clone turned up a few times. Other DNA sequences in this sample translate to the same CDR3. The chain uses TRBV30 and TRBJ2-5, with D unclear. The CDR3 has 12 residues. Trimming removed 4 bases at V and 0 bases at J, with 6 bases between. Germline V gene sequence: CDR1 GTSNPN, CDR2 SVGIG (reference sequence). CDR3 bases: TGTGCCTGGACTCGGTACCAAGAGACCCAGTACTTC. As protein: CAWTRYQETQYF.

The V and J genes are TRBV14 and TRBJ2-5, with a possible D match to TRBD1 (6 bases). V dropped 5 bases and J dropped 4 bases, with 17 bases sitting between them. CDR3 length: 15 amino acids. Per the germline V gene, CDR1 is SGHDN and CDR2 is FVKESK. CDR3 amino acids: CASSYHRVEGETQYF. CDR3 bases: TGTGCCAGCAGCTATCACAGGGTCGAGGGAGAGACCCAGTACTTC.

This chain connects TRBV10-3 to TRBJ2-1; D is uncertain. The germline gives CDR1 ENHRY, CDR2 SYGVKD. CDR3 length: 15 residues. Trimming removed 2 bases at V and 6 bases at J, with 14 bases between. CDR3 in amino acids: CAISEGIPQGNEQFF. The DNA for the CDR3 is TGTGCCATCAGTGAGGGGATTCCCCAAGGCAATGAGCAGTTCTTC.

Written as DNA, the CDR3 is TGTGCCAGCAGCGGCCCCTCCCGGGAGCAGTACTTC. Translated: CASSGPSREQYF. This chain uses TRBV9 with TRBJ2-7; D is unresolved. CDR1 is SGDLS, CDR2 YYNGEE, per germline. With 3 bases removed from V and 7 bases from J, the gap between germline ends came to 11 bases. The CDR3 runs 12 residues.

This chain joins TRBV5-1 and TRBJ1-1; D is uncertain. Trimming cost V 0 bases and J 2 bases, with 8 bases left between them. Germline V lookup: CDR1 SGHRS, CDR2 YFSETQ. CDR3 length: 14 residues. DNA of the CDR3: TGCGCCAGCAGCTTGGGCGAGGTTAACACTGAAGCTTTCTTT. This translates into CASSLGEVNTEAFF.

By sample share, this clone is medium-sized. The chain has TRBV7-9 and TRBJ2-2; the match to TRBD2 covers 9 bases. CDR3 length: 16 amino acids. Germline CDR1 and CDR2: SEHNR and FQNEAQ (reference sequence). V lost 5 bases and J lost 8; bases outside the gene matches: 12. This CDR3 reads CASSHGLAGPRGELFF. CDR3 nucleotides: TGTGCCAGCAGCCACGGTCTAGCGGGGCCCCGGGGGGAGCTGTTTTTT.

This clone was detected a few times. The V and J genes are TRBV2 and TRBJ2-7; perhaps TRBD1 as D (5 bases). Germline CDR1 is SNHLY and CDR2 is FYNNEI. V lost 6 bases, J lost 2 bases, and 14 bases lay in between. The CDR3 is 14 residues long. CDR3 in DNA: TGTGCCAGCAGCGGCCAGGGCTTACCCTACGAGCAGTACTTC. This sequence encodes CASSGQGLPYEQYF.

In this sample, this clone turned up a few times. The rearrangement joins TRBV4-2 to TRBJ1-1; no firm D call. This CDR3 comprises 14 residues. Trimming left V 0 bases short and J 5 bases short, with 10 bases between. Germline V gives CDR1 LGHNA, CDR2 YNFKEQ. In DNA, the CDR3 is TGTGCCAGCAGCCAAGAGAGTAAGTCGACTGAAGCTTTCTTT. It codes for CASSQESKSTEAFF.